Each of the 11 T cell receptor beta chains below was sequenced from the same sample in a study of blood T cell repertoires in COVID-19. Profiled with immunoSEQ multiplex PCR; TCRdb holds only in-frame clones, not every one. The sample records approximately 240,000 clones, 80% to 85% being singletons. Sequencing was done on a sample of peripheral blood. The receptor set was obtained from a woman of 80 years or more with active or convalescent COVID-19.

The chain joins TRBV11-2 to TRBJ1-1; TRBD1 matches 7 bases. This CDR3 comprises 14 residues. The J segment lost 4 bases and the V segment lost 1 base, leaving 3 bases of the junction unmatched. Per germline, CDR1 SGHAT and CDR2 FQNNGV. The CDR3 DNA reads TGTGCCAGCAGCTTAGGACAGGGCGTCACTGAAGCTTTCTTT. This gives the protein CASSLGQGVTEAFF.

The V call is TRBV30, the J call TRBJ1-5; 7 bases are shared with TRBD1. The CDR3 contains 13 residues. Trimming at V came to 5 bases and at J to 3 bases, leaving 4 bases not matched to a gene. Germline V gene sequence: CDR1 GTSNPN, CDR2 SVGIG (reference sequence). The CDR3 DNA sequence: TGTGCCTGGTCTGACAGGGTCAATCAGCCCCAGCATTTT. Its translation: CAWSDRVNQPQHF.

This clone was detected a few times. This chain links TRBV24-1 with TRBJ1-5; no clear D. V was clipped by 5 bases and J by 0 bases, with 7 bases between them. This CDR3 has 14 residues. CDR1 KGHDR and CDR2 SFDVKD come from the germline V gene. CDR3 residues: CATSGGNSNQPQHF. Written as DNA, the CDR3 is TGTGCCACCAGTGGAGGGAATAGCAATCAGCCCCAGCATTTT.

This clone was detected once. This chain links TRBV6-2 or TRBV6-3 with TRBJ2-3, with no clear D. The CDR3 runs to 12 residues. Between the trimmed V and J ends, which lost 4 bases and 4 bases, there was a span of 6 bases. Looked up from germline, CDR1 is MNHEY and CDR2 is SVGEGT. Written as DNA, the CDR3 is TGTGCCAGCAGTTGGGCCCCAGATACGCAGTATTTT. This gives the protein CASSWAPDTQYF.

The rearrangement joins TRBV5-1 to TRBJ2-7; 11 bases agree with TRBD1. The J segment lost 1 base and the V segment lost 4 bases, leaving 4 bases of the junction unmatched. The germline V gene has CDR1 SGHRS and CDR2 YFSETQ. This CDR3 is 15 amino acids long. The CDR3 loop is CASSTGQGVSYEQYF. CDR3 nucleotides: TGCGCCAGCAGCACGGGACAGGGGGTGTCCTACGAGCAGTACTTC.

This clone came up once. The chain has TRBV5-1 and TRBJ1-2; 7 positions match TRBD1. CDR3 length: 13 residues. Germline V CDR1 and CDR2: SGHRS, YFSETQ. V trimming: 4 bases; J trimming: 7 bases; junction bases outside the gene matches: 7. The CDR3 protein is CASSLDRSGGYTF. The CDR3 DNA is TGCGCCAGCAGCCTGGACAGGTCGGGTGGCTACACCTTC.

The chain's CDR3 is CASSEVAANTEAFF. The CDR3 nucleotides are TGTGCCAGCAGTGAAGTGGCGGCGAACACTGAAGCTTTCTTT. This chain connects TRBV2 to TRBJ1-1; D call uncertain. V was trimmed by 1 base and J by 1 base, leaving 7 bases between them. Per the germline V gene, CDR1 is SNHLY and CDR2 is FYNNEI. The CDR3 has 14 amino acids.

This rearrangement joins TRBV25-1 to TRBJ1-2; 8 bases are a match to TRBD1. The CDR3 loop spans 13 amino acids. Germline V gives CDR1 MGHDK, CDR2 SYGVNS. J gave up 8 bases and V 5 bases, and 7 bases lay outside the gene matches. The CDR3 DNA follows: TGTGCCAGCAGTATGACAGGGGCTCGAGGCTACACCTTC. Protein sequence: CASSMTGARGYTF.

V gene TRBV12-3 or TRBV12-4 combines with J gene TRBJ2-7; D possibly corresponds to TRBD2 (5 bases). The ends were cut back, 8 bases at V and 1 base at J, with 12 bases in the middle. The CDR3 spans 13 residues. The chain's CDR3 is CASHQAGSYEQYF. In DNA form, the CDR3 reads TGTGCCAGCCATCAGGCGGGTTCCTACGAGCAGTACTTC.

The CDR3 nucleotides read TGTGCCAGCAGCTCTATAAGCATACTCGGGACAGGGATCGGCTACACCTTC. It encodes CASSSISILGTGIGYTF. The chain has TRBV7-8 and TRBJ1-2, with 9 bases that match TRBD1. V gave up 4 bases and J gave up 8 bases; unmatched junction bases: 17. The CDR3 extends over 17 amino acids. CDR1 and CDR2 (germline): SGHVS, FQNEAQ.

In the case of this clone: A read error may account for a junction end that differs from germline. The CDR3 region has the DNA TGTGCCAGCAGTGATACAGGGGTACCTAGCAATCAGTCCCAGCATTTT. Translation: CASSDTGVPSNQSQHF. The genes are TRBV2 and TRBJ1-5; 7 bases agree with TRBD1. CDR3 length equals 16 residues. Germline V gives CDR1 SNHLY, CDR2 FYNNEI.